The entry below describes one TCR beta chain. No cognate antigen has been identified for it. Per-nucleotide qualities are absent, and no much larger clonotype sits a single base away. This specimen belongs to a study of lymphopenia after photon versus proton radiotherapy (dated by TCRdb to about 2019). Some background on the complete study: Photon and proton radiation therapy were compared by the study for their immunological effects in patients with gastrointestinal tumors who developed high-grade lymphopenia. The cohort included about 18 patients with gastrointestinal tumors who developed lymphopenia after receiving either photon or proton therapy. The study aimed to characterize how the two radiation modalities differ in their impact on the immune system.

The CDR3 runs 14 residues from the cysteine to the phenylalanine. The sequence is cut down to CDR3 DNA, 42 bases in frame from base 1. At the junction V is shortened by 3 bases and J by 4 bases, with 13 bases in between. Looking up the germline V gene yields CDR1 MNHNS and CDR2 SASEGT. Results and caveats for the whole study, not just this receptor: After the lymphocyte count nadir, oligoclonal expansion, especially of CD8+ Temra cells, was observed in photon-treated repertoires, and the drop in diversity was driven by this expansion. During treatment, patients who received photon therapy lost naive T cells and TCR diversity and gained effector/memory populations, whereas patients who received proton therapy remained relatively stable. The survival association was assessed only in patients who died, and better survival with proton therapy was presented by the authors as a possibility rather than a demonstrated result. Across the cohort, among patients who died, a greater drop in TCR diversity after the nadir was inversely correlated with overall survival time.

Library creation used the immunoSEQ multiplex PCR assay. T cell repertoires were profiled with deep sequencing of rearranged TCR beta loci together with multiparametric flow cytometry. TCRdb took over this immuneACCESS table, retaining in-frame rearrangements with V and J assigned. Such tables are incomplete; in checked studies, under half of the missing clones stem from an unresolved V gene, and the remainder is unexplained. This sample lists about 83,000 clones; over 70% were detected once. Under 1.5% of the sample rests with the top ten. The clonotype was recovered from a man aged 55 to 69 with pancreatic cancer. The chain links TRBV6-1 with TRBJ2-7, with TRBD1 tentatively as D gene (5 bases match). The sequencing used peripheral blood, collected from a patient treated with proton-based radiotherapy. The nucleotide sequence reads TGTGCCAGCAGTGACAGGGAAATATTGTACGAGCAGTACTTC. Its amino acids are CASSDREILYEQYF.